This passage covers 9 T cell receptor beta chains from one sample sequenced in a study of OX40 agonist ivuxolimab in advanced cancers. TCRdb's copy holds only in-frame clones and misses some; the assay was immunoSEQ multiplex PCR. The data contain around 46,000 clones, 91% of them singletons. Sequencing was performed on CD4+ or CD8+ T cells sorted from blood, taken in a trial of the OX40 agonist ivuxolimab. The receptors were gathered from an adult with an advanced solid tumor such as melanoma, head and neck, liver or kidney cancer.

The chain is built from TRBV5-1 and TRBJ1-1; unclear D gene. V lost 4 bases, J lost 0 bases, and 19 bases lay in between. This CDR3 spans 17 amino acids. Looked up from germline, CDR1 is SGHRS and CDR2 is YFSETQ. CDR3 in amino acids: CASSESSGWEMNTEAFF. In nucleotides, the CDR3 is TGCGCCAGCAGCGAATCAAGCGGCTGGGAGATGAACACTGAAGCTTTCTTT.

The chain recombines TRBV11-2 with TRBJ2-7, with D perhaps matching TRBD2 (7 bases). The germline V and J ends were trimmed by 5 bases and 3 bases, with 14 bases remaining between them. Germline loops: CDR1 SGHAT, CDR2 FQNNGV. The CDR3 has 14 residues. Written as DNA, the CDR3 is TGTGCCAGCAGCCTCGGGGGCGGGAGCTACGAGCAGTACTTC. Translating gives CASSLGGGSYEQYF. Together with reference TRBV11-2 and TRBJ2-7, the CDR3 gives the full variable domain: EAGVAQSPRYKIIEKRQSVAFWCNPISGHATLYWYQQILGQGPKLLIQFQNNGVVDDSQLPKDRFSAERLKGVDSTLKIQPAKLEDSAVYLCASSLGGGSYEQYFGPGTRLTVT.

The chain uses TRBV28 and TRBJ2-7; no firm D call. The CDR3 is 12 amino acids. Germline lookup yields CDR1 MDHEN and CDR2 SYDVKM. V was clipped by 7 bases and J by 3 bases, with 10 bases between them. The CDR3 is CASKNAIYEQYF. In nucleotides, the CDR3 is TGTGCCAGCAAGAATGCCATCTACGAGCAGTACTTC.

V and J are TRBV7-9 and TRBJ1-1, with TRBD1 matching over 9 bases. The CDR3 is 15 amino acids. With 4 bases clipped from V and 0 bases from J, the junction kept 3 bases outside the gene matches. Germline V CDR1 and CDR2: SEHNR, FQNEAQ (reference sequence). CDR3 sequence: CASSSRDRVNTEAFF. In nucleotides, the CDR3 is TGTGCCAGCAGCTCACGGGACAGGGTGAACACTGAAGCTTTCTTT.

V is TRBV4-1 and J is TRBJ1-1; 7 nucleotides agree with TRBD1. Per the germline V gene, CDR1 is MGHRA and CDR2 is YSYEKL. CDR3 length: 15 residues. V dropped 1 base and J dropped 4; count of bases not matched to a gene: 6. The CDR3 bases are TGCGCCAGCAGCCAAGCCCAGGGGGGGGTCACTGAAGCTTTCTTT. Amino acid sequence: CASSQAQGGVTEAFF.

In its sample, this clone was seen once. The chain couples TRBV4-1 to TRBJ2-7, with a tentative D call TRBD1 (6 bases). Between the trimmed V and J ends, which lost 5 bases and 0 bases, there was a span of 14 bases. Germline-derived CDR1 and CDR2 are MGHRA and YSYEKL. The CDR3 has 15 amino acids. This CDR3 is CASSIVDRRSYEQYF. CDR3 bases: TGCGCCAGCAGCATAGTCGACAGGCGCTCCTACGAGCAGTACTTC.

The rearrangement joins TRBV4-1 to TRBJ2-1, with TRBD2 as a possible D gene (6 bases). The germline V gene has CDR1 MGHRA and CDR2 YSYEKL. The ends were cut back, 0 bases at V and 8 bases at J, with 11 bases in the middle. The CDR3 loop spans 14 amino acids. The CDR3 spells CASSQDRGYDEQFF. The CDR3 DNA reads TGCGCCAGCAGCCAAGATCGGGGGTACGATGAGCAGTTCTTC.

V gene TRBV25-1 combines with J gene TRBJ2-5; a weak D match, TRBD1 (5 bases). The J call is doubtful: the DNA matches TRBJ2-7 better. From germline, CDR1 is MGHDK and CDR2 SYGVNS. The CDR3 is made up of 14 amino acids. The CDR3 region is CASSELGQAYEQYF. CDR3 sequence (DNA): TGTGCCAGCAGTGAGCTGGGGCAGGCCTACGAGCAGTACTTC.

The table lists this clone with a few counts. The CDR3 DNA reads TGTGCCAGCTCACAAAATCTAGTGAGTGTTCGGGATGACACCGGGGAGCTGTTTTTT. Amino acid sequence: CASSQNLVSVRDDTGELFF. The rearrangement links TRBV18 to TRBJ2-2; D may be TRBD2 (5 bases). Between the trimmed V and J ends, which lost 4 bases and 3 bases, there was a span of 24 bases. The CDR3 runs 19 residues. Per the germline V gene, CDR1 is KGHSH and CDR2 is LQKENI.